Following are 24 T cell receptor beta chains from one sample sequenced in a study of blood T cell repertoires in COVID-19. Produced via immunoSEQ multiplex PCR; TCRdb's table is partial and in-frame only. Of about 200,000 clones in the sample, roughly four fifths were seen once. The sequenced sample consisted of PBMCs or T cells enriched from blood (not recorded which). These receptors all come from a man aged 35-49 years who had recovered from COVID-19.

The CDR3 here is CASSPRQGGNYGYTF. The DNA for the CDR3 is TGTGCCAGCAGCCCCCGACAGGGAGGTAACTATGGCTACACCTTC. V usage is TRBV7-9 and J usage is TRBJ1-2; 7 bases line up with TRBD1. V lost 5 bases and J lost 1; bases outside the gene matches: 7. The CDR3 extends over 15 amino acids. Germline CDR1 SEHNR, CDR2 FQNEAQ (reference sequence).

This clone came up once. The chain links TRBV19 to TRBJ1-2; perhaps TRBD1 as D (5 bases). Deletions cut 5 bases from V and 8 bases from J, with 12 bases between. Germline V CDR1 and CDR2: LNHDA, SQIVND (reference sequence). CDR3 length: 12 amino acids. The CDR3 sequence: CASSQGPYGYTF. The CDR3 bases are TGTGCCAGTAGTCAGGGTCCCTACGGCTACACCTTC. The variable domain in full, with the rest retrieved from reference TRBV19 and TRBJ1-2, is DGGITQSPKYLFRKEGQNVTLSCEQNLNHDAMYWYRQDPGQGLRLIYYSQIVNDFQKGDIAEGYSVSREKKESFPLTVTSAQKNPTAFYLCASSQGPYGYTFGSGTRLTVV.

As for this clone: Other DNA sequences in this specimen translate into the identical CDR3. The chain uses TRBV11-2 and TRBJ1-6; 7 bases map to TRBD1. The CDR3 contains 13 residues. The V gene end was trimmed by 5 bases and the J gene end by 7 bases; junction bases not matched to a gene: 2. CDR1 is SGHAT and CDR2 is FQNNGV in the germline V gene. For the CDR3, the DNA is TGTGCCAGCAGCCTACAGGGGAATTCACCCCTCCACTTT. Translated: CASSLQGNSPLHF. Filled out from reference TRBV11-2 and TRBJ1-6, the complete variable domain reads EAGVAQSPRYKIIEKRQSVAFWCNPISGHATLYWYQQILGQGPKLLIQFQNNGVVDDSQLPKDRFSAERLKGVDSTLKIQPAKLEDSAVYLCASSLQGNSPLHFGNGTRLTVT.

The chain uses TRBV27 and TRBJ1-1; D is unclear. CDR1 is MNHEY and CDR2 is SMNVEV in the germline V gene (reference sequence). V lost 2 bases and J lost 3, with 4 bases in between. This CDR3 comprises 12 residues. CDR3 sequence: CASSLPDTEAFF. CDR3 nucleotide sequence: TGTGCCAGCAGTTTACCAGACACTGAAGCTTTCTTT.

The genes are TRBV5-1 and TRBJ2-3, with a weak D call TRBD2 (8 bases). Trimming removed 4 bases from V and 3 bases from J, with 21 bases in between. CDR1 SGHRS and CDR2 YFSETQ come from the germline V gene. The CDR3 consists of 17 residues. The CDR3 loop is CASSALAGRTGTDTQYF. CDR3 DNA sequence: TGCGCCAGCAGCGCTTTAGCGGGAAGGACAGGAACAGATACGCAGTATTTT.

The chain is built from TRBV6-5 and TRBJ1-2; 7 bases align to TRBD1. J was trimmed by 4 bases and V by 10 bases; bases with no gene match: 9. The CDR3 has 13 residues. The germline V gene has CDR1 MNHEY and CDR2 SVGAGI. DNA for the CDR3: TGTGCCACCTCCCGACAGGGTGGCTATGGCTACACCTTC. This translates into CATSRQGGYGYTF.

The CDR3 nucleotides read TGTGCCAGCAGCGGCCGGACAGGTGGGAACACTGAAGCTTTCTTT. This encodes CASSGRTGGNTEAFF. This sequence joins TRBV7-8 and TRBJ1-1; 7 nucleotides align to TRBD1. Germline CDR1 reads SGHVS; CDR2 reads FQNEAQ. Losses at the gene ends were 5 bases for V and 1 base for J; bases not matched to a gene: 7. CDR3 length: 15 amino acids.

The genes are TRBV7-2 and TRBJ2-5; 9 bases align to TRBD2. V lost 5 bases to trimming and J lost 5 bases; unmatched junction nucleotides: 6. The CDR3 contains 14 residues. The germline gives CDR1 SGHTA, CDR2 FQGNSA. The CDR3 sequence: CASSLGLAYETQYF. CDR3 coding DNA: TGTGCCAGCAGCCTCGGACTAGCGTACGAGACCCAGTACTTC.

The table lists this clone with a few counts. This chain links TRBV9 with TRBJ2-1, with a weak D call TRBD2 (7 bases). Trimming left V 0 bases short and J 7 bases short, with 14 bases between. Germline CDR1 and CDR2: SGDLS and YYNGEE. This CDR3 is 15 amino acids long. CDR3 nucleotide sequence: TGTGCCAGCAGCGTAGTCGGGGGGCCGGGGAATGAGCAGTTCTTC. Protein sequence: CASSVVGGPGNEQFF.

The V gene is TRBV19, the J gene TRBJ1-2, with unresolved D. V lost 8 bases and J 3 bases, leaving 10 bases between the germline ends. This CDR3 is built from 12 residues. Looked up from germline, CDR1 is LNHDA and CDR2 is SQIVND (reference sequence). The CDR3 DNA follows: TGTGCCAGTGAAGGACTTGACTATGGCTACACCTTC. Protein product: CASEGLDYGYTF.

The rearrangement joins TRBV7-6 to TRBJ2-5, with 8 bases matching TRBD2. The CDR3 has 14 amino acids. Per the germline V gene, CDR1 is SGHVS and CDR2 is FNYEAQ. Unmatched junction bases numbered 7, after V lost 5 bases and J lost 5 bases. The CDR3 sequence: CASSASASGETQYF. The CDR3 DNA sequence: TGTGCCAGCAGCGCATCGGCTAGCGGGGAGACCCAGTACTTC.

J is TRBJ2-7 and V is TRBV2; tentative D call: TRBD2 (5 bases). There are 16 residues in the CDR3. The germline V gene has CDR1 SNHLY and CDR2 FYNNEI. With 1 base removed from V and 0 bases from J, the gap between germline ends came to 13 bases. The CDR3 coding sequence is TGTGCCAGCAGTGAAGGAGGAGCGGATAGCTCCTACGAGCAGTACTTC. This translates into CASSEGGADSSYEQYF.

The rearrangement uses TRBV5-1 and TRBJ2-1; weak D call: TRBD2 (6 bases). Germline V lookup: CDR1 SGHRS, CDR2 YFSETQ. The CDR3 is 14 amino acids. V lost 7 bases and J lost 4, with 15 bases in between. CDR3 coding DNA: TGCGCCAGCGGATGGGGGGACTCATACAATGAGCAGTTCTTC. Translated: CASGWGDSYNEQFF.

The chain is built from TRBV28 and TRBJ2-7, with D possibly matching TRBD2 (6 bases). Trimming removed 8 bases at V and 1 base at J, with 18 bases between. The CDR3 is 15 residues long. Germline-derived CDR1 and CDR2 are MDHEN and SYDVKM. DNA for the CDR3: TGTGCCAGCTCGCAATTAGCGGTACTTTCCTACGAGCAGTACTTC. Protein: CASSQLAVLSYEQYF.

The J gene is TRBJ2-7, the V gene TRBV6-5; weak D call: TRBD1 (6 bases). The germline gives CDR1 MNHEY, CDR2 SVGAGI. Between the trimmed V and J ends, which lost 5 bases and 3 bases, there was a span of 11 bases. The CDR3 totals 13 residues. CDR3 nucleotide sequence: TGTGCCAGCAGTCCGGACAGCTACTACGAGCAGTACGTC. It specifies CASSPDSYYEQYV.

The chain joins TRBV28 to TRBJ2-1; TRBD1 matches 7 bases. V gave up 6 bases and J gave up 7 bases; unmatched junction bases: 6. This CDR3 has 13 residues. The germline gives CDR1 MDHEN, CDR2 SYDVKM. The CDR3 region is CASRTTGWNEQFF. In DNA form, the CDR3 reads TGTGCCAGCAGGACGACAGGGTGGAATGAGCAGTTCTTC.

V and J are TRBV28 and TRBJ1-6; a weak D match, TRBD1 (5 bases). Trimming left V 2 bases short and J 5 bases short, with 7 bases between. The CDR3 covers 14 residues. Germline CDR1 reads MDHEN; CDR2 reads SYDVKM. The CDR3 DNA sequence: TGTGCCAGCAGTTTAGGAGGGGATAATTCACCCCTCCACTTT. Translating it yields CASSLGGDNSPLHF. The complete variable domain, with remaining parts taken from reference TRBV28 and TRBJ1-6, reads DVKVTQSSRYLVKRTGEKVFLECVQDMDHENMFWYRQDPGLGLRLIYFSYDVKMKEKGDIPEGYSVSREKKERFSLILESASTNQTSMYLCASSLGGDNSPLHFGNGTRLTVT.

The rearrangement uses TRBV7-2 and TRBJ2-5; weak D call: TRBD2 (6 bases). Trimming left V 3 bases short and J 5 bases short, with 13 bases between. The germline V gene has CDR1 SGHTA and CDR2 FQGNSA. There are 14 residues in the CDR3. CDR3 protein: CASSLVGGGETQYF. The CDR3 nucleotides read TGTGCCAGCAGCTTGGTGGGGGGTGGGGAGACCCAGTACTTC.

The chain employs TRBV28 and TRBJ1-4, with unresolved D. The germline V gene has CDR1 MDHEN and CDR2 SYDVKM. Trimming removed 6 bases at V and 7 bases at J, with 9 bases between. CDR3 length equals 12 residues. CDR3 sequence reads: CASRSSSEKLFF. The CDR3 region has the DNA TGTGCCAGCAGGAGTAGTAGTGAAAAACTGTTTTTT.

The V gene is TRBV7-2, the J gene TRBJ2-7; 7 bases are shared with TRBD1. This CDR3 comprises 15 residues. Germline V gene sequence: CDR1 SGHTA, CDR2 FQGNSA. V shed 4 bases, J shed 1 base, and the junction held 7 bases outside the gene matches. This CDR3 is CASSSPDRSSYEQYF. CDR3 DNA sequence: TGTGCCAGCAGCTCACCGGACAGGTCTTCCTACGAGCAGTACTTC. Based on the CDR3 plus reference TRBV7-2 and TRBJ2-7, the full variable domain is GAGVSQSPSNKVTEKGKDVELRCDPISGHTALYWYRQSLGQGLEFLIYFQGNSAPDKSGLPSDRFSAERTGGSVSTLTIQRTQQEDSAVYLCASSSPDRSSYEQYFGPGTRLTVT.

This chain joins TRBV30 and TRBJ1-5; perhaps TRBD1 as D (6 bases). Germline loops: CDR1 GTSNPN, CDR2 SVGIG (reference sequence). CDR3 length equals 13 residues. With 2 bases removed from V and 9 bases from J, the gap between germline ends came to 14 bases. CDR3 DNA sequence: TGTGCCTGGAGTTGGGGGGGCCGGGGGCCCCAGCATTTT. This codes for CAWSWGGRGPQHF.

The rearrangement joins TRBV7-6 to TRBJ2-6; maybe TRBD2 (5 bases). The CDR3 loop spans 14 amino acids. CDR1 is SGHVS and CDR2 is FNYEAQ in the germline V gene. Trimming took 8 bases from V and 0 from J, leaving 8 bases between them. CDR3 sequence reads: CASGGSSGANVLTF. The DNA for the CDR3 is TGTGCCAGCGGAGGAAGCTCTGGGGCCAACGTCCTGACTTTC. Full variable domain (outside the CDR3, taken from reference TRBV7-6 and TRBJ2-6): GAGVSQSPRYKVTKRGQDVALRCDPISGHVSLYWYRQALGQGPEFLTYFNYEAQQDKSGLPNDRFSAERPEGSISTLTIQRTEQRDSAMYRCASGGSSGANVLTFGAGSRLTVL.

V is TRBV7-6 and J is TRBJ1-6; TRBD1 might be the D (6 bases). The germline CDR1 and CDR2 sequences are SGHVS and FNYEAQ. V was shortened by 1 base and J by 7 bases, with 14 bases between the two germline ends. This CDR3 has 16 residues. The CDR3 nucleotides read TGTGCCAGCAGCTTAGGCACAGGGTTCGTAAATTCACCCCTCCACTTT. Protein sequence: CASSLGTGFVNSPLHF.

The V call is TRBV18, the J call TRBJ1-2, with D possibly matching TRBD1 (6 bases). V was pared by 4 bases and J by 4 bases, with 16 bases between. This CDR3 spans 15 amino acids. Looked up from germline, CDR1 is KGHSH and CDR2 is LQKENI. For the CDR3, the DNA is TGTGCCAGCTCACTGATGGACAGCCAACCCTATGGCTACACCTTC. It encodes CASSLMDSQPYGYTF.